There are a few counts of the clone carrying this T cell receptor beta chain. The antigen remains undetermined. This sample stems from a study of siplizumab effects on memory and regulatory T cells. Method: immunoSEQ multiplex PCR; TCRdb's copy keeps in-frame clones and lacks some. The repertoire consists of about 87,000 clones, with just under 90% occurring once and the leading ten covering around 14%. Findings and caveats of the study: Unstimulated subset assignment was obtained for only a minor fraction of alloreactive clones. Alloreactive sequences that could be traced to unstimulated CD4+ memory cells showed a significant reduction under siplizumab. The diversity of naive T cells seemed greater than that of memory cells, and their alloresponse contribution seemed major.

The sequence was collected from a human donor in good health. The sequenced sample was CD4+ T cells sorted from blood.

The CDR3 reads CASSQDFAGGARGQYF. CDR3 coding DNA: TGTGCCAGCAGCCAAGATTTCGCAGGGGGCGCAAGAGGGCAGTACTTC. The chain combines TRBV14 with TRBJ2-7, with 8 bases identical to TRBD1. Germline CDR1 reads SGHDN; CDR2 reads FVKESK. V lost 0 bases, J lost 9 bases, and 13 bases stayed unmatched. This CDR3 has 16 residues.